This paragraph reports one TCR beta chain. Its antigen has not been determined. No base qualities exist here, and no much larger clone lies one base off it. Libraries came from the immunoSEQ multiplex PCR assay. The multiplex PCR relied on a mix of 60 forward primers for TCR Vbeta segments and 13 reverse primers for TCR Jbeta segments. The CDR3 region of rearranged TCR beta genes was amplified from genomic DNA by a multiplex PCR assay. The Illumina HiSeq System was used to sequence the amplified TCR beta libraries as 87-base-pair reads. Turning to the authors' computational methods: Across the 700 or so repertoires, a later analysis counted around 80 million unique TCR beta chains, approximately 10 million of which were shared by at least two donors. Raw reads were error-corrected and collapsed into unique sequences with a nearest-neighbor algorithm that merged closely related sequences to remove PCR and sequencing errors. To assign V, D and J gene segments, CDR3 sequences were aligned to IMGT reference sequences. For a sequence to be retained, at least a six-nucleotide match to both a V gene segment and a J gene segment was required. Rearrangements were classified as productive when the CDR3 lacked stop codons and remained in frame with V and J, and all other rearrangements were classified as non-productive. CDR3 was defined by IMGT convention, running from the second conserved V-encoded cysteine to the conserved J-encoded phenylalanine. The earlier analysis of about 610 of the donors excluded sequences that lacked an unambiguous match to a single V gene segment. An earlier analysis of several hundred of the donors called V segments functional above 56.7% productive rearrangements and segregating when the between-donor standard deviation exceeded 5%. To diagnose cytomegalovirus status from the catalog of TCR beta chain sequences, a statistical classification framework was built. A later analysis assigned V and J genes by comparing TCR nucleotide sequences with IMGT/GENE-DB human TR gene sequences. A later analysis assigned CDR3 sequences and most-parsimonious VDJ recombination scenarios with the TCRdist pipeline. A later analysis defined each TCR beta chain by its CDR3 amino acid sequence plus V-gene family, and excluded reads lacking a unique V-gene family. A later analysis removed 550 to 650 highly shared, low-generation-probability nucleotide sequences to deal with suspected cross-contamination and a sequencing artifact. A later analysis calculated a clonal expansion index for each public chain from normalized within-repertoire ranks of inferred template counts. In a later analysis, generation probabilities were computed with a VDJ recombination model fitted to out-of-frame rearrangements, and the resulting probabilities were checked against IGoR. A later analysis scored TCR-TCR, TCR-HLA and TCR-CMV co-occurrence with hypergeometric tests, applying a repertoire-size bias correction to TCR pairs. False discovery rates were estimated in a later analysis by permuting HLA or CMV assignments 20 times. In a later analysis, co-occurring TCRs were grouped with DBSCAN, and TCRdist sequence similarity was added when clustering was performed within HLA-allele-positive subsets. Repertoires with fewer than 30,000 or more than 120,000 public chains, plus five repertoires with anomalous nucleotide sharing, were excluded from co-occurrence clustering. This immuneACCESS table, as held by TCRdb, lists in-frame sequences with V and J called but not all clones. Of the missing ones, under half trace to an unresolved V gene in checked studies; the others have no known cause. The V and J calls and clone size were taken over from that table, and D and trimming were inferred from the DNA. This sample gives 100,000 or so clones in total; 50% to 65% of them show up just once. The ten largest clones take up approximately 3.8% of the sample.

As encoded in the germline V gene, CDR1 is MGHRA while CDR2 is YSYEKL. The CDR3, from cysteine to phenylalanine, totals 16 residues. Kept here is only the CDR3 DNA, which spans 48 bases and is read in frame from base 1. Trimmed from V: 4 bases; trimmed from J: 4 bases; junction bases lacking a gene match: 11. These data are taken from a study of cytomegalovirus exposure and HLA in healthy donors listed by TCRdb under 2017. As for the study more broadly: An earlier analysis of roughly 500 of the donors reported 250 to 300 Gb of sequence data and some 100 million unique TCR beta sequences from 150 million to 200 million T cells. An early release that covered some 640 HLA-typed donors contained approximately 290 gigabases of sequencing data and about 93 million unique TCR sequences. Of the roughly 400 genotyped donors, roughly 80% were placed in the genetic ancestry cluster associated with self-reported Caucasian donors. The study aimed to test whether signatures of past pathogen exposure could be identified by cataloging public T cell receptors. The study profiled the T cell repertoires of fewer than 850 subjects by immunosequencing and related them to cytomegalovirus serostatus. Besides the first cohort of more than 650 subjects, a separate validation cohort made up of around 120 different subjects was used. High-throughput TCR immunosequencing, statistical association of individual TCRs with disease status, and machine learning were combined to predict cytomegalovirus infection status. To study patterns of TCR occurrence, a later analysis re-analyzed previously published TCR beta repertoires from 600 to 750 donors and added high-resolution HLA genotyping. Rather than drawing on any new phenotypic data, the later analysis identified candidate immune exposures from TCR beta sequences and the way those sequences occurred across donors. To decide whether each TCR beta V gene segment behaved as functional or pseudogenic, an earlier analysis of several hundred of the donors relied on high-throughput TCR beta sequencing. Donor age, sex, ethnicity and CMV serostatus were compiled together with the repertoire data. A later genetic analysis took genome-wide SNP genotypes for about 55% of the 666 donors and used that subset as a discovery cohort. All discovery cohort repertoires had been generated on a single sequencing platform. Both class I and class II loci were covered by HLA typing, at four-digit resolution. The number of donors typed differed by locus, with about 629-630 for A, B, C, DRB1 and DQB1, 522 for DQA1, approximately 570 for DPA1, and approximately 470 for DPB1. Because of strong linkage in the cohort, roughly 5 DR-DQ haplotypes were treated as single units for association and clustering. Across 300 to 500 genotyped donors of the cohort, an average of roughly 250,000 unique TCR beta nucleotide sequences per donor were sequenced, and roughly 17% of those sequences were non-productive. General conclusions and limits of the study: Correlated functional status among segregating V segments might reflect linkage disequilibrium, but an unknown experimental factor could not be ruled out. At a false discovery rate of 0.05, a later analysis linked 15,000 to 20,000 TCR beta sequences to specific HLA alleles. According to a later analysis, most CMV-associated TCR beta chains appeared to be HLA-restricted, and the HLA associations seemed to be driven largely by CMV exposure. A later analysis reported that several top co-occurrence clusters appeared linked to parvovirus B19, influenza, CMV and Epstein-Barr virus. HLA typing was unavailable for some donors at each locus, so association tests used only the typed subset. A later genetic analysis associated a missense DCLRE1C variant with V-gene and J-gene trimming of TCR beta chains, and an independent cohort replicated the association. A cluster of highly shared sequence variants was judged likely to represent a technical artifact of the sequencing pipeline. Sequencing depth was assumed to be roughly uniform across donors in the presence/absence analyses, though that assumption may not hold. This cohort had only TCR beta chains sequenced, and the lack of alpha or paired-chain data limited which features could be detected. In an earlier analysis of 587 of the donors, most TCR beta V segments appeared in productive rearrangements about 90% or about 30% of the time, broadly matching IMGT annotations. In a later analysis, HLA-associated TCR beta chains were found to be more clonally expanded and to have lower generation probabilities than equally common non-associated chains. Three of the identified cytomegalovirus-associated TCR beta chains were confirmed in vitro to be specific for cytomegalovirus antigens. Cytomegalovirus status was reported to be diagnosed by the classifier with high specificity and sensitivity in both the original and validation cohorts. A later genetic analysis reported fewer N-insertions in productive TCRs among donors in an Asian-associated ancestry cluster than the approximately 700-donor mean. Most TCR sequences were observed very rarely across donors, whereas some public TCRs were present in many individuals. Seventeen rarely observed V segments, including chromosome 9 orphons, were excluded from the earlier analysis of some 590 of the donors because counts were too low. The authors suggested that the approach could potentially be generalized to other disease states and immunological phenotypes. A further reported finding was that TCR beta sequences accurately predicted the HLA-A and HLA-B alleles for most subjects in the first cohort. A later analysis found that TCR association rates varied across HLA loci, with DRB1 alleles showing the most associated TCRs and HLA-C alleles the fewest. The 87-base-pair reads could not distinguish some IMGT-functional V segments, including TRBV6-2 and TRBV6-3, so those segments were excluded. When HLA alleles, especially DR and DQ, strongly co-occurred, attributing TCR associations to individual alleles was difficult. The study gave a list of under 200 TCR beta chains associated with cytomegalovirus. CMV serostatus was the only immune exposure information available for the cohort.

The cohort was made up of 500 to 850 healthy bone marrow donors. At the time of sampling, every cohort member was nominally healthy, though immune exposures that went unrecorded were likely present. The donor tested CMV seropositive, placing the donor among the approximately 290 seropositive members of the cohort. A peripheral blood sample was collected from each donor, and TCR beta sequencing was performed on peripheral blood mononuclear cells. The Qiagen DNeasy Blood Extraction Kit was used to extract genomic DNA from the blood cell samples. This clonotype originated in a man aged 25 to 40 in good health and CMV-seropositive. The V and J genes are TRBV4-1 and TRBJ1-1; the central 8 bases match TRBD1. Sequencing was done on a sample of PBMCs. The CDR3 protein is CASSRVPFRGPTEAFF. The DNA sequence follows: TGCGCCAGCAGCCGTGTTCCCTTCAGGGGGCCCACTGAAGCTTTCTTT.